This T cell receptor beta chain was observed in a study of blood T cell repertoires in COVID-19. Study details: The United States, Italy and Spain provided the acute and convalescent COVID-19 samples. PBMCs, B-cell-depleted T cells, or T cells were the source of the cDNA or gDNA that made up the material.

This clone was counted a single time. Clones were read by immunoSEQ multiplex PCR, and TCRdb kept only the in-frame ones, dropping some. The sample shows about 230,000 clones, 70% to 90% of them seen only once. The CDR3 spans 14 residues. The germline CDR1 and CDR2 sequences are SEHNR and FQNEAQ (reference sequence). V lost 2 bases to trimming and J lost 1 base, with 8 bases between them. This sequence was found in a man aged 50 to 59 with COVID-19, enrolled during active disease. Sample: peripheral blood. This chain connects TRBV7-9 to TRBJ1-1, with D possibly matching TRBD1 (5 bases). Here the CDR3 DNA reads TGTGCCAGCAGCTTACTGGGGCGGAACACTGAAGCTTTCTTT. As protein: CASSLLGRNTEAFF.